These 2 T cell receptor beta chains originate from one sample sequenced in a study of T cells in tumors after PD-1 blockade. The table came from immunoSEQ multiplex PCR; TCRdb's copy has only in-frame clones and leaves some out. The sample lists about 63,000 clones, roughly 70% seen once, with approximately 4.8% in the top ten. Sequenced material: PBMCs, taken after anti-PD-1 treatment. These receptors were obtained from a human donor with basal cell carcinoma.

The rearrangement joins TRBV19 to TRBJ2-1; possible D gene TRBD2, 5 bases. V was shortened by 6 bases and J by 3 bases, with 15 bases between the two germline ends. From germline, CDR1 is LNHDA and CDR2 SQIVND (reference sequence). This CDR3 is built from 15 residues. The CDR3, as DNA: TGTGCCAGTAGGCCACTAGAGGCCCTCTACAATGAGCAGTTCTTC. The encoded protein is CASRPLEALYNEQFF. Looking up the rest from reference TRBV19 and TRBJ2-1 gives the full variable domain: DGGITQSPKYLFRKEGQNVTLSCEQNLNHDAMYWYRQDPGQGLRLIYYSQIVNDFQKGDIAEGYSVSREKKESFPLTVTSAQKNPTAFYLCASRPLEALYNEQFFGPGTRLTVL.

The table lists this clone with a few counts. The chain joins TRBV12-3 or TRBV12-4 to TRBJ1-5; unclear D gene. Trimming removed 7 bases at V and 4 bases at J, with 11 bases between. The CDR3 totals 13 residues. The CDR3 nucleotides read TGTGCCAGCACCTCTGTCCCGAATCAGCCCCAGCATTTT. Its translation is CASTSVPNQPQHF.